This TCR beta chain was profiled in a study of cytomegalovirus exposure and HLA in healthy donors. Primers: 60 Vbeta forward and 13 Jbeta reverse. Libraries were prepared by immunoSEQ multiplex PCR; TCRdb keeps only in-frame clonotypes and omits some of them. Of some 190,000 clones listed, around 84% were seen once; the top ten hold 1%. Trimming took off 4 bases at V and 0 bases at J, with 11 bases between the two ends. The CDR3 extends over 16 amino acids. Germline loops: CDR1 SGHRS, CDR2 YFSETQ. The gene calls are TRBV5-1 and TRBJ1-6; D remains unclear. Material for sequencing was PBMCs. The receptor's source is a boy younger than 10 in good health and CMV-seronegative. CDR3 sequence: CASSPDISSYNSPLHF. CDR3 bases: TGCGCCAGCAGCCCAGACATTAGCTCCTATAATTCACCCCTCCACTTT. The whole variable domain, remainder taken from reference TRBV5-1 and TRBJ1-6, is KAGVTQTPRYLIKTRGQQVTLSCSPISGHRSVSWYQQTPGQGLQFLFEYFSETQRNKGNFPGRFSGRQFSNSRSEMNVSTLELGDSALYLCASSPDISSYNSPLHFGNGTRLTVT.